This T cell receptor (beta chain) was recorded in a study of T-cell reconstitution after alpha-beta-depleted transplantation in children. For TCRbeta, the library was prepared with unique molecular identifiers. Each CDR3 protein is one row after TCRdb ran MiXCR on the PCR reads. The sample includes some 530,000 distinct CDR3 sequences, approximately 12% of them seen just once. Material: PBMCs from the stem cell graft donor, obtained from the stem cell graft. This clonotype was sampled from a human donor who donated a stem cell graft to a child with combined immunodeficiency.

The CDR3 sequence is CASSFSGGPTGELFF. The CDR3 coding sequence is TGTGCCAGCAGTTTTTCGGGGGGTCCAACCGGGGAGCTGTTTTTT. The genes are TRBV12-3 or TRBV12-4 and TRBJ2-2; 7 nucleotides agree with TRBD2. V lost 3 bases, J lost 5 bases, and 6 bases stayed unmatched. The CDR3 has 15 residues.